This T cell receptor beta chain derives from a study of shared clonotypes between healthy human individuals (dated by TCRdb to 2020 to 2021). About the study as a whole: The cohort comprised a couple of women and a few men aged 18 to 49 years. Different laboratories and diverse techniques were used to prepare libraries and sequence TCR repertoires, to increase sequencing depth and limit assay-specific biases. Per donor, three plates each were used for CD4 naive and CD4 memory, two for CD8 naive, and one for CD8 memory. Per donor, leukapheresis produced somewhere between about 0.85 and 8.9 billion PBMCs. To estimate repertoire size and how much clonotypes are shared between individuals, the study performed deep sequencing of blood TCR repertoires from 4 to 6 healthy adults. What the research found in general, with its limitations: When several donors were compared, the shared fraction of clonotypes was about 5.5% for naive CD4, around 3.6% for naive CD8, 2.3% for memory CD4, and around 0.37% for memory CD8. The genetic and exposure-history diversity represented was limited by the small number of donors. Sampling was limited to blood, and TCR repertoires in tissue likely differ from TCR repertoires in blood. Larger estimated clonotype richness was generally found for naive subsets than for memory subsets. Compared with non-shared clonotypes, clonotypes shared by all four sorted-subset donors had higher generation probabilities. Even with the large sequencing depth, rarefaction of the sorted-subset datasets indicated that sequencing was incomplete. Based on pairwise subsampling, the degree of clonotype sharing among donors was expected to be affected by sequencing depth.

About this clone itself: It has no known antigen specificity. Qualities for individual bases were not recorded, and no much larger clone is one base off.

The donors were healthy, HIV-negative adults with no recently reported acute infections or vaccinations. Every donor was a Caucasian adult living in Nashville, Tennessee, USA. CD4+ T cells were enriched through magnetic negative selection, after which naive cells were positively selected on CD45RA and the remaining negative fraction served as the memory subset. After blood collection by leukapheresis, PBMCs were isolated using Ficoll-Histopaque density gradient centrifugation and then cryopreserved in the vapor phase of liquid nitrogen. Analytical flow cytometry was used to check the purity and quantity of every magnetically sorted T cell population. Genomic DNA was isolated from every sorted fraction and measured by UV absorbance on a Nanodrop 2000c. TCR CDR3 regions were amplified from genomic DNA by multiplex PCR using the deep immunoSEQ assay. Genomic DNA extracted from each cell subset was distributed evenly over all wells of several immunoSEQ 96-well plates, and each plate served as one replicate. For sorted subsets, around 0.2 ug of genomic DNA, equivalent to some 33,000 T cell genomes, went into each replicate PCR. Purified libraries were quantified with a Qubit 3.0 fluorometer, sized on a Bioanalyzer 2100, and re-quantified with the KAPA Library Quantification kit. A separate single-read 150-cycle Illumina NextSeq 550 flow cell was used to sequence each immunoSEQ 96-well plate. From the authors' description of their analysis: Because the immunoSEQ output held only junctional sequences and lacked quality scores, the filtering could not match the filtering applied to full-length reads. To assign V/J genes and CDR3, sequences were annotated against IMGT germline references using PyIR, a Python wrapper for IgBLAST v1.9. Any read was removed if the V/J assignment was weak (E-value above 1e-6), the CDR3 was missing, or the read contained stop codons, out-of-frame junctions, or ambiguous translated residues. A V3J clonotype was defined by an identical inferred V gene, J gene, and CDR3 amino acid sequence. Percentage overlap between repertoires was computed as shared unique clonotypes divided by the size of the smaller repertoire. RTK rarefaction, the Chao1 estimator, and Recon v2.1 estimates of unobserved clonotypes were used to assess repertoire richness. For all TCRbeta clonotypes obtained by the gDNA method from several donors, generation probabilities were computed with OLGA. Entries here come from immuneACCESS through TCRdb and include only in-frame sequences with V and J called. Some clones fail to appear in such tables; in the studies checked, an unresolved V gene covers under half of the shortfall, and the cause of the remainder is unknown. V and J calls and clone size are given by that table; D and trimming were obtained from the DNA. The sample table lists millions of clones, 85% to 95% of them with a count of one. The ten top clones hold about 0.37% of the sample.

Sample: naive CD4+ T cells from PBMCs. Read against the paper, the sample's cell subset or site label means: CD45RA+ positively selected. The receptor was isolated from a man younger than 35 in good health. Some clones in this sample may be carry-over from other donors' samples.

The CDR3 has the sequence CASSQDLGGWQPQHF. The DNA sequence is TGCGCCAGCAGCCAAGATCTGGGGGGCTGGCAGCCCCAGCATTTT. The chain uses TRBV4-1 and TRBJ1-5; TRBD1 is a weak D gene call, 6 bases matching. V lost 0 bases and J lost 7 bases; the stretch between them is 13 bases long. CDR1 MGHRA and CDR2 YSYEKL are derived from the germline V gene. The CDR3 holds 15 amino acids from the cysteine to the phenylalanine. The only DNA kept is the CDR3, 45 bases in frame from the first base.